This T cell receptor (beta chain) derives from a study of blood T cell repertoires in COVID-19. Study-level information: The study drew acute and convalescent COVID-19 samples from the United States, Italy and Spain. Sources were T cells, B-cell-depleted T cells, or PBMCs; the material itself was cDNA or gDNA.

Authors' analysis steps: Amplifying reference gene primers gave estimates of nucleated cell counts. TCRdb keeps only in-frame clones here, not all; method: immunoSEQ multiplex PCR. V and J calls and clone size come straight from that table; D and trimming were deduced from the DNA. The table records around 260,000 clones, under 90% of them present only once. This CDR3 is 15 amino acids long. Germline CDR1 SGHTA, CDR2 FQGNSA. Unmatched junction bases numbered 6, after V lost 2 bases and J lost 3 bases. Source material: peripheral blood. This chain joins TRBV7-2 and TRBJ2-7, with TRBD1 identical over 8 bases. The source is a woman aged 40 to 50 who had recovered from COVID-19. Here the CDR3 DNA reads TGTGCCAGCAGCTTACTAGGACAGGGATTCTACGAGCAGTACTTC. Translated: CASSLLGQGFYEQYF.